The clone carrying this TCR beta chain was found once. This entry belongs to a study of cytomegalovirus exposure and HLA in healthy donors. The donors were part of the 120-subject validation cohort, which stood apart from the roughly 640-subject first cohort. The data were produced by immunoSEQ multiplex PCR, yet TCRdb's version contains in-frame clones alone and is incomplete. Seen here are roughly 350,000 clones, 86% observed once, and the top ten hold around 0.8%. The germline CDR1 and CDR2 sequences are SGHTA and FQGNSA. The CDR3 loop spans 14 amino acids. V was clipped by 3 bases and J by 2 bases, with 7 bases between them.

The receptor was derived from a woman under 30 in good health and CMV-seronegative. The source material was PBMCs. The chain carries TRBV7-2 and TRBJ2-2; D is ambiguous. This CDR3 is CASSFALNTGELFF. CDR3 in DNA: TGTGCCAGCAGCTTTGCACTAAACACCGGGGAGCTGTTTTTT.